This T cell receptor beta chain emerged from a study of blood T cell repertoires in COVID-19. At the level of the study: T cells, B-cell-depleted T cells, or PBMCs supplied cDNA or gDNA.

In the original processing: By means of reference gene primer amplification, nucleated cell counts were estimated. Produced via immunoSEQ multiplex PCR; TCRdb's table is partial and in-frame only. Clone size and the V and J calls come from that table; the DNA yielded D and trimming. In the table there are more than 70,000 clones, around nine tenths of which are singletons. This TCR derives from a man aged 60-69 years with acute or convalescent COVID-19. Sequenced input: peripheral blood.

This CDR3 reads CAISEDSSGEETQYF. For the CDR3, the DNA is TGTGCCATCAGTGAGGATTCTAGCGGGGAAGAGACCCAGTACTTC. V usage is TRBV10-3 and J usage is TRBJ2-5; 9 nucleotides match TRBD2. The CDR3 is made up of 15 amino acids. The V and J ends lost 2 bases and 3 bases, in that order; junction bases with no gene match: 4. In germline, CDR1 is ENHRY, CDR2 SYGVKD.